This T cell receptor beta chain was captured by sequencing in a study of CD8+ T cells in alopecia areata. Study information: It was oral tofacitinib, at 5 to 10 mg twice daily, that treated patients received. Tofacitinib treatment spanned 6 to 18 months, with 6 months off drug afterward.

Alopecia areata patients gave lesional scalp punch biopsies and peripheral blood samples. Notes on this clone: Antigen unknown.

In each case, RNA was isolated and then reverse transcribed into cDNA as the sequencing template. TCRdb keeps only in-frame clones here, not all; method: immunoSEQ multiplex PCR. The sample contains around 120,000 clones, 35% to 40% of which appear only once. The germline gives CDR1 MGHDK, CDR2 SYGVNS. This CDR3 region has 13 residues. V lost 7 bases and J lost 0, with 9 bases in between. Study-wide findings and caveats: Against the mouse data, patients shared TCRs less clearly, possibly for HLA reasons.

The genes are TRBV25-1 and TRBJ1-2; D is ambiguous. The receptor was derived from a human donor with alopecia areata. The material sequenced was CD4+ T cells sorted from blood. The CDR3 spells CASTKGANYGYTF. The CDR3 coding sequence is TGTGCCAGCACTAAGGGAGCTAACTATGGCTACACCTTC.